These 2 T cell receptor beta chains were sequenced from one sample in a study of HIV-infected patients and healthy controls. A single record per CDR3 protein comes from TCRdb applying MiXCR to the 5' RACE reads. Found here are 15,000 to 20,000 distinct CDR3 sequences, roughly 15% of them singletons; the top ten hold roughly a quarter. The sample comprised CD8+ T cells from blood. The receptors shown here come from a human donor in good health.

The chain couples TRBV19 to TRBJ2-1; the match to TRBD2 covers 7 bases. CDR1 is LNHDA, CDR2 SQIVND, per germline (reference sequence). After removal of 10 bases from V and 8 bases from J, the junction contained 17 bases not matched to a gene. The CDR3 spans 15 residues. CDR3 in amino acids: CATRPGYPGGDEQFF. The CDR3 bases are TGTGCCACCCGCCCCGGATACCCGGGGGGAGATGAGCAGTTCTTC.

This clonotype was observed many times. The rearrangement links TRBV6-2 or TRBV6-3 to TRBJ2-7; D uncertain. Trimming stripped 2 bases from V and 0 bases from J, with 8 bases between. Germline CDR1 MNHEY, CDR2 SVGEGT. This CDR3 is 14 amino acids long. The CDR3 DNA follows: TGTGCCAGCAGTTACCGGGCGAGCTCCTACGAGCAGTACTTC. It codes for CASSYRASSYEQYF.